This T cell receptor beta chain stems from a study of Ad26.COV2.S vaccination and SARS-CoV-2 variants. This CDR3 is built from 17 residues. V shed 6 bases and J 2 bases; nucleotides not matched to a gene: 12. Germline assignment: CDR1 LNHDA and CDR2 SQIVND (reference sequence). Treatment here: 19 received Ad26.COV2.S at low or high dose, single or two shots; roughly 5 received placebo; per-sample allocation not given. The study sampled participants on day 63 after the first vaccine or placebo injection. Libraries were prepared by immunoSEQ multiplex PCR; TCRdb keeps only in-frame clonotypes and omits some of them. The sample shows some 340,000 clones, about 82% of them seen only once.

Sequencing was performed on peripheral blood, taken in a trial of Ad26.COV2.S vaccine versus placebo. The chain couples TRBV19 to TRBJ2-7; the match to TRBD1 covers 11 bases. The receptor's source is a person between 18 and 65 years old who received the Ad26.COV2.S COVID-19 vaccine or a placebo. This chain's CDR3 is CASSPIFGGQGAYEQYF. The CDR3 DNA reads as TGTGCCAGTAGCCCCATCTTTGGGGGACAGGGGGCCTACGAGCAGTACTTC.